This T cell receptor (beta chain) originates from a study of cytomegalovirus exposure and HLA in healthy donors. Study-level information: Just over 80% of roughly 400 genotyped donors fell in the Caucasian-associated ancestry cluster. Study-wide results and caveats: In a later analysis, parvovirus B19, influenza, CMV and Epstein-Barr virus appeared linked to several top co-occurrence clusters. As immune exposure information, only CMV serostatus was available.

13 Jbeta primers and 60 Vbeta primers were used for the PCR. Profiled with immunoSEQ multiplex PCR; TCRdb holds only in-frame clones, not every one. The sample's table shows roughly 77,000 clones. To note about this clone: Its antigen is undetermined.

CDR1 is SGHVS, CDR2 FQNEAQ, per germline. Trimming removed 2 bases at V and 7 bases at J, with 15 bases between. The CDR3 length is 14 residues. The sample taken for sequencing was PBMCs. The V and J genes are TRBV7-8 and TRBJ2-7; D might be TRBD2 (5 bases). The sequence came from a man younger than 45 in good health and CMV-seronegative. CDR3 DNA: TGTGCCAGCAGCTTAATTCGGGGTGATCGGGAGCAGTACTTC. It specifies CASSLIRGDREQYF.